The clone carrying this T cell receptor beta chain has a handful of counts. The trim removed 6 bases at V and 0 bases at J, leaving 8 bases unmatched. CDR3 size: 18 residues. CDR1 is MNHEY, CDR2 SVGEGT, per germline. This sample stems from a study of regulatory T cells in long-lasting Graves disease. Regarding time point: persistent/refractory GD, antithyroid drugs over 5 years with positive TRAb. The TCR library used RNA extracted from PBMCs. Arm-PCR with iRepertoire HTBI primers amplified the CDR3 regions for these TCR beta libraries. TCRdb re-called the multiplex PCR reads with MiXCR, one entry per CDR3 protein. The sample has approximately 440,000 distinct CDR3 sequences, around 20% seen once.

The chain carries TRBV6-2 or TRBV6-3 and TRBJ2-2, with 12 bases fitting TRBD2. Sequences were derived from peripheral blood mononuclear cells (PBMCs), sampled when the disease was refractory, from a patient treated with antithyroid drugs. The receptor's source is a female donor with Graves disease. CDR3 protein: CASRPGTSGSTNTGELFF. In DNA form, the CDR3 reads TGTGCCAGCAGGCCCGGGACTAGCGGGTCCACGAACACCGGGGAGCTGTTTTTT.